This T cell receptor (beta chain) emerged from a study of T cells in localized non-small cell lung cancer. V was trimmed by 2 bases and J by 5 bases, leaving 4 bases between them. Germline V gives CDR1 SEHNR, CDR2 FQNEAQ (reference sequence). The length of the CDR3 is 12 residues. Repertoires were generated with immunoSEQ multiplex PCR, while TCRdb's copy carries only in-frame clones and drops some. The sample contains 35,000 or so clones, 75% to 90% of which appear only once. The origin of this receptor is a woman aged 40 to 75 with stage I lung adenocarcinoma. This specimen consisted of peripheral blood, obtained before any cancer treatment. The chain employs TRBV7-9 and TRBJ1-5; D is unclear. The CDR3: CASSLYDQPQHF. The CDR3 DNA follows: TGTGCCAGCAGCTTATATGATCAGCCCCAGCATTTT.